The T cell receptor beta chain under discussion was sequenced for a study of blood T cell repertoires in COVID-19. The CDR3 sequence is 14 residues long. The germline CDR1 and CDR2 sequences are MNHNY and SVGAGI (reference sequence). Trimming cost V 5 bases and J 5 bases; bases outside gene matches: 9. The repertoire was sequenced with immunoSEQ multiplex PCR; TCRdb's copy has only in-frame clones and lacks some. There are 90,000 to 100,000 clones in the sample; 82% occur only once, and roughly 18% lies in the top ten. Sequenced material: peripheral blood. The origin of this receptor is an elderly man with acute or convalescent COVID-19. The chain links TRBV6-6 to TRBJ2-7, with 7 bases matching TRBD1. In DNA, the CDR3 is TGTGCCAGCAGTGAGCGGCAGGGGGACCACGAGCAGTACTTC. Translation gives CASSERQGDHEQYF.